The subject of this entry is one T cell receptor beta chain. The antigen is undetermined. The entry originates in a study of cytomegalovirus exposure and HLA in healthy donors. Researchers ran the PCR with 60 Vbeta and 13 Jbeta primers. Original methodology: The authors later counted about 80 million unique TCR beta chains, some 12 million of them shared. Method: immunoSEQ multiplex PCR; TCRdb's copy keeps in-frame clones and lacks some. D and trimming were read from the DNA, whereas the V and J calls and clone size are those reported in that table. This sample has about 160,000 clones, with approximately 82% found just once. Points from the study as a whole: Presence/absence analyses took donor sequencing depth as roughly uniform. In a later analysis, an Asian-associated ancestry cluster reportedly showed fewer N-insertions than the roughly 700-donor mean. Association of a missense DCLRE1C variant with TCR beta V- and J-gene trimming was reported in a later analysis.

The CDR3 has 18 residues. Germline V gene sequence: CDR1 SGHAT, CDR2 FQNNGV. After removal of 0 bases from V and 9 bases from J, the junction contained 12 bases not matched to a gene. Specimen: PBMCs. The rearrangement uses TRBV11-2 and TRBJ2-1, with 12 bases that match TRBD2. The sequence derives from a man between 45 and 60 years old in good health and CMV-seropositive. For the CDR3, the DNA is TGTGCCAGCAGCTTAGATCCCCCGACTAGCGGGAGAATCGGTGAGCAGTTCTTC. This translates into CASSLDPPTSGRIGEQFF.